This T cell receptor beta chain derives from a study (dated by TCRdb to about 2015). For the wider study: Whether tumor-infiltrating Tregs in breast cancer are recruited from blood Tregs or converted in situ from other CD4+ T cell subsets was tested.

Full-length TCR variable regions were amplified by 5' RACE PCR with constant-region reverse primers, followed by semi-nested PCR with Nested Universal Primer A. The ReliaPrep RNA Cell Miniprep System was used to extract total RNA, which was then reverse transcribed into 5'RACE-ready cDNA with the SMARTer RACE 5'/3' Kit. An Illumina MiSeq was used to sequence the full-length TCR alpha and beta libraries, which had been barcoded with multiplex adaptors. The authors' analysis ran thus. Sequencing data were pooled across the five patients for each of nine subset-tissue groups and compared by unsupervised clustering of TCR gene usage. The Morisita-Horn index, with shared sequences weighted by their contribution to each repertoire, was used to calculate repertoire similarity. The public reads were quality trimmed at Q25 with fastp and then assembled into clones with MiXCR by TCRdb, keeping productive beta chains. Each entry merges the rows of one CDR3 protein and shows their most common DNA and genes. TCRdb, rather than the study authors, made the V and J calls. Here the sample has tens of thousands of distinct CDR3 sequences; 30% occur a single time. 2.2% of the sample is in the top ten clones.

Overall study results and their limits: Validation in the larger cohort was restricted to a single TCR beta V-J rearrangement rather than whole repertoires. The greatest overlap of tumor-infiltrating Treg TCR alpha and beta sequences was with tumor naive CD4+ T cells, followed next by blood naive CD4+ T cells. In terms of TCR gene usage, tumor memory CD4+ T cells clustered together with blood and lymph node memory CD4+ cells, as well as with lymph node naive CD4+ cells.

About this clonotype itself: Its antigen remains undetermined. Nothing much larger sits one base from this clone, and base qualities are not available.

For CDR1 and CDR2, the germline V gene (reference sequence) lists SGHNT and YYREEE. Reading from cysteine to phenylalanine, the CDR3 counts 13 amino acids. CDR3 DNA is the only sequence kept; it has 39 bases, read in frame from the first base. The junction carries 10 bases between V and J, which are trimmed by 0 bases and 7 bases respectively. Naive CD4+ T cells were purified with the Miltenyi Naive CD4+ T Cell Isolation kit, with Tregs depleted using CD25 microbeads. Tregs, naive and memory CD4+ T cells from tumor, blood and ipsilateral draining lymph nodes of roughly 5 breast cancer patients underwent full-length TCR alpha and beta sequencing. Tumor tissue and lymph nodes from ipsilateral axillary dissection were perfused with PBS, minced and digested with collagenase I and hyaluronidase. A purity exceeding 90% was confirmed by FACS for the sorted cell populations.

The specimen sequenced was tumor-infiltrating naive CD4+ T cells sorted from the breast tumor. In the paper's terms, the cell subset or site label means: naive CD4+ T cells, CD4+CD45RA+CD25-. The rearranged chain carries TRBV5-4 and TRBJ1-1, with no D gene named confidently. The sequence derives from a female donor with breast cancer. The nucleotide sequence is given as TGTGCCAGCAGCTTGGCGGGGAGATTTGAAGCTTTCTTT. This sequence encodes CASSLAGRFEAFF.